This section outlines one T cell receptor (beta chain) sequence together with its context. The antigen is unknown. All donors participated as healthy donors of bone marrow. This sample is part of a study of cytomegalovirus exposure and HLA in healthy donors. The CDR3 covers 16 residues. Between the trimmed V and J ends, which lost 1 base and 8 bases, there was a span of 20 bases. Germline V gene sequence: CDR1 MGHRA, CDR2 YSYEKL. The study ran its PCR with 60 Vbeta and 13 Jbeta primers. Generated by immunoSEQ multiplex PCR, the TCRdb table keeps only in-frame clones and is missing some. The table has more than 130,000 clones, approximately 70% seen once; the top ten hold around an eighth. Notes on the study in general: Presence/absence analyses rested on an assumption that sequencing depth was roughly uniform across donors. The classifier reportedly diagnosed cytomegalovirus status with high specificity and sensitivity. A later analysis reportedly found fewer N-insertions in an Asian-associated ancestry cluster than the roughly 670-donor mean.

The chain couples TRBV4-1 to TRBJ1-2; D uncertain. The source material was PBMCs. This TCR was recovered from a human donor in good health. The CDR3 spells CASSQGRGYQSSGYTF. The CDR3 nucleotides are TGCGCCAGCAGCCAAGGGCGAGGATACCAATCATCCGGCTACACCTTC.